The source of this TCR beta chain is a study of glioma-infiltrating T cells. This clonotype has ten or more counts. The antigen is not known. The CDR3 is made up of 14 amino acids. The germline V gene has CDR1 MNHNS and CDR2 SASEGT. V lost 6 bases and J lost 3; bases outside the gene matches: 5. The iRepertoire nested amplicon-rescue multiplex PCR amplified TCR alpha and beta CDR3s from RNA. For one-step reverse transcription and amplification, about 90-400 ng of tissue mRNA or PBMC total RNA was used. Each CDR3 protein is one row after TCRdb ran MiXCR on the multiplex PCR reads. The sample comprises under 200,000 distinct CDR3 sequences, around 30% of which are singletons, and 20% to 25% rests with the top ten. General observations from the study: Tissue-blood divergence was below expectation in non-neoplastic patients, above in gliomas. Tissue and blood shared very few CDR3 sequences.

This receptor was obtained from a human donor with low-grade glioma or glioblastoma, undergoing nonglioma brain surgery, or in good health (not recorded which). J is TRBJ2-7 and V is TRBV6-1; 10 bases agree with TRBD1. Input material: glioma tissue, nonneoplastic brain tissue, or PBMCs (not recorded which). The CDR3 DNA reads TGTGCCAGCAGCGGGGACAGGGGATACTACGAGCAGTACTTC. Amino acids: CASSGDRGYYEQYF.